These 9 T cell receptor beta chains originate from one sample sequenced in a study of chemoradiotherapy in HPV16-positive cancers. Clones were sequenced by immunoSEQ multiplex PCR, and TCRdb holds only the in-frame ones, with some missing. The sample records just under 40,000 clones, more than 75% being singletons. The specimen comprised blood, sampled from a patient who underwent chemoradiotherapy. The receptors shown here come from a human donor with HPV-associated anogenital cancer.

The rearrangement uses TRBV6-6 and TRBJ1-5; TRBD1 is a possible D gene (5 bases). Between the trimmed V and J ends, which lost 6 bases and 3 bases, there was a span of 12 bases. Germline V gene lookup returns CDR1 MNHNY and CDR2 SVGAGI (reference sequence). The CDR3 totals 14 residues. CDR3 amino acids: CASSGRGNNQPQHF. The CDR3 DNA sequence: TGTGCCAGCAGCGGTCGGGGCAACAATCAGCCCCAGCATTTT.

The J gene is TRBJ2-5, the V gene TRBV27; TRBD1 aligns across 8 bases. Losses at the gene ends were 3 bases for V and 5 bases for J; bases not matched to a gene: 8. The CDR3 length is 15 residues. CDR1 is MNHEY, CDR2 SMNVEV, per germline (reference sequence). This CDR3 reads CASSFSRGLTETQYF. The CDR3 DNA is TGTGCCAGCAGTTTTAGCAGGGGGCTCACGGAGACCCAGTACTTC.

J is TRBJ2-7 and V is TRBV27; D call uncertain. The CDR3 spans 14 residues. V lost 5 bases to trimming and J lost 2 bases, with 13 bases between them. The germline V gene encodes CDR1 MNHEY and CDR2 SMNVEV (reference sequence). The CDR3 is CASSVKGLTYEQYF. The CDR3 coding sequence is TGTGCCAGCAGTGTAAAGGGTCTCACCTACGAGCAGTACTTC.

J is TRBJ2-2 and V is TRBV7-8, with D possibly being TRBD1 or TRBD2 (6 bases each). The V end lost 3 bases, the J end lost 6 bases, and 11 bases lay between the germline ends. Germline V gene lookup returns CDR1 SGHVS and CDR2 FQNEAQ. This CDR3 spans 14 amino acids. The CDR3 reads CASSFGGPPGELFF. CDR3 nucleotide sequence: TGTGCCAGCAGCTTCGGGGGCCCACCCGGGGAGCTGTTTTTT. Complete variable domain (other parts from reference TRBV7-8 and TRBJ2-2): GAGVSQSPRYKVAKRGQDVALRCDPISGHVSLFWYQQALGQGPEFLTYFQNEAQLDKSGLPSDRFFAERPEGSVSTLKIQRTQQEDSAVYLCASSFGGPPGELFFGEGSRLTVL.

The rearrangement links TRBV5-1 to TRBJ1-2, with 7 bases identical to TRBD1. The CDR3 totals 14 residues. V was pared by 5 bases and J by 1 base, with 5 bases of the junction left unmatched. Germline V CDR1 and CDR2: SGHRS, YFSETQ. CDR3 in amino acids: CASRRDSFNYGYTF. DNA of the CDR3: TGCGCCAGCAGGCGGGACAGTTTTAACTATGGCTACACCTTC.

This clone has just a few counts. The genes are TRBV6-6 and TRBJ1-6; 10 nucleotides match TRBD1. CDR3 length equals 13 residues. CDR1 and CDR2 from the germline V gene are MNHNY and SVGAGI (reference sequence). The junction had 6 bases not matched to a gene; V was cut back by 5 bases and J by 14 bases. This CDR3 reads CASSTDRGSTLHF. CDR3 sequence (DNA): TGTGCCAGCAGTACGGACAGGGGGTCGACCCTCCACTTT.

The V and J genes are TRBV9 and TRBJ1-2; 10 bases align to TRBD1. V lost 6 bases to trimming and J lost 8 bases; unmatched junction nucleotides: 4. The CDR3 extends over 12 amino acids. The germline V gene encodes CDR1 SGDLS and CDR2 YYNGEE. The CDR3 DNA is TGTGCCAGCACACGGACAGGGGGAGGCTACACCTTC. Translating gives CASTRTGGGYTF.

This sequence joins TRBV11-2 and TRBJ2-2; possible D gene TRBD2, 5 bases. Germline V CDR1 and CDR2: SGHAT, FQNNGV. V was clipped by 6 bases and J by 4 bases, with 9 bases between them. The CDR3 runs 13 residues. CDR3 DNA: TGTGCCAGCAGGTGGACTGGCACCGGGGAGCTGTTTTTT. This sequence encodes CASRWTGTGELFF.

This clone was counted a few times. V is TRBV29-1 and J is TRBJ1-5; D unclear. This CDR3 has 14 residues. The V gene lost 2 bases and the J gene lost 8 bases, with 16 bases spanning the gap. The V gene's germline CDR1 is SQVTM and CDR2 ANQGSEA. The CDR3 DNA sequence: TGCAGCGTTGAATCACGGACCTACGGGGAGCCCCAGCATTTT. Its protein is CSVESRTYGEPQHF. Full variable domain (outside the CDR3, taken from reference TRBV29-1 and TRBJ1-5): SAVISQKPSRDICQRGTSLTIQCQVDSQVTMMFWYRQQPGQSLTLIATANQGSEATYESGFVIDKFPISRPNLTFSTLTVSNMSPEDSSIYLCSVESRTYGEPQHFGDGTRLSIL.